This T cell receptor (beta chain) was sequenced during a study of blood T cell repertoires in COVID-19. V lost 8 bases and J 8 bases, leaving 10 bases between the germline ends. This CDR3 spans 11 amino acids. The germline V gene has CDR1 ENHRY and CDR2 SYGVKD. Participants' reported clinical history set cohort assignment. In the original analysis: Nucleated cell counts were estimated from reference gene primer amplification. Produced via immunoSEQ multiplex PCR; TCRdb's table is partial and in-frame only. V and J calls and clone size follow that table, whereas D and trimming were derived from the DNA. The sample lists 230,000 or so clones, approximately 88% occurring once.

The chain employs TRBV10-3 and TRBJ2-1; D might be TRBD1 (5 bases). The sequencing input was PBMCs or T cells enriched from blood (not recorded which). This receptor was obtained from a middle-aged woman with acute COVID-19. CDR3 protein: CAISGLDEQFF. As DNA, the CDR3 is TGTGCCATCTCAGGGCTGGATGAGCAGTTCTTC.